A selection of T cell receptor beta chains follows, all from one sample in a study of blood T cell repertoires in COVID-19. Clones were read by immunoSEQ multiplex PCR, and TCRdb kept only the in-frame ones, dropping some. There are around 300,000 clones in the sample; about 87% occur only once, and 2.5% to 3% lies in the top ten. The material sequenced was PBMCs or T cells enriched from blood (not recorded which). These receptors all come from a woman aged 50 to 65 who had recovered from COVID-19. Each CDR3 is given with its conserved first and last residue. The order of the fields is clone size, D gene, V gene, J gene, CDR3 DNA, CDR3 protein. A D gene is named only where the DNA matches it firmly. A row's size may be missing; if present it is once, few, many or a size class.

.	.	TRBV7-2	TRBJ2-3	TGTGCCAGCAGCTTCGACTCGACTAGCACAGATACGCAGTATTTT	CASSFDSTSTDTQYF
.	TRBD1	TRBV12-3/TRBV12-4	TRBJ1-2	TGTGCCAGCACTCAAGGGACAGCTCATGGCTACACCTTC	CASTQGTAHGYTF
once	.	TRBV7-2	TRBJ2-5	TGTGCCAGCAGCCTAGGCGACAGAGTCCAAGAGACCCAGTACTTC	CASSLGDRVQETQYF
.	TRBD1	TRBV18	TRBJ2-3	TGTGCCAGCTCACCGGGGACAGGGTTCGCAGATACGCAGTATTTT	CASSPGTGFADTQYF
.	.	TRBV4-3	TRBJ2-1	TGCGCCAGCAGCCTGGCGAGGATCTCCTACAATGAGCAGTTCTTC	CASSLARISYNEQFF
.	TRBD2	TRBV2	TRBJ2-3	TGTGCCAGCCGCGTTAGCGGGACGACAGATACGCAGTATTTT	CASRVSGTTDTQYF
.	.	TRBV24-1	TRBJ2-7	TGTGCCACCAGTGATCCCCGGACGGGGAGCTACGAGCAGTACTTC	CATSDPRTGSYEQYF
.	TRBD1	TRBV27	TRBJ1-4	TGTGCCAGCAGCCAGGGACAGGGGAGGGAAAAACTGTTTTTT	CASSQGQGREKLFF
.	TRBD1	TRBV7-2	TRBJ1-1	TGTGCCAGCAGCCGCCAGGGGGCGGGATTCACTGAAGCTTTCTTT	CASSRQGAGFTEAFF
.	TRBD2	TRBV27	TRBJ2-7	TGTGCCAGCAGTTTACAAAGGGACGGCGGGAGCGAGCAGTACTTC	CASSLQRDGGSEQYF
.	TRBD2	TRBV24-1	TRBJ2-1	TGTGCCACCAGTGATGCTCTAGCGGGAAAAGGCTCCTACAATGAGCAGTTCTTC	CATSDALAGKGSYNEQFF
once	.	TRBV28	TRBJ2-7	TGTGCCAGCAGTTTACTCCGTTTGCGCTTCTCCTACGAGCAGTACTTC	CASSLLRLRFSYEQYF
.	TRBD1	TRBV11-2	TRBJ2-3	TGTGCCAGCAGCCACCGACAGGGGTTCATAGATACGCAGTATTTT	CASSHRQGFIDTQYF
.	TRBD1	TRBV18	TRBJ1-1	TGTGCCAGCTCCCAAAGACAGGGCACTGAAGCTTTCTTT	CASSQRQGTEAFF
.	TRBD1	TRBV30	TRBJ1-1	TGTGCCTGGAGTGTAAGGGACAGCCAAGCTTTCTTT	CAWSVRDSQAFF
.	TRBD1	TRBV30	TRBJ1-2	TGTGCCTCGACTAGGACAGGGGGCTATACTAACTATGGCTACACCTTC	CASTRTGGYTNYGYTF
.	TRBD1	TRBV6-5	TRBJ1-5	TGTGCCAGCAGAGCGACAGGGGGAGGCAATCAGCCCCAGCATTTT	CASRATGGGNQPQHF
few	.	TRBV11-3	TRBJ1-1	TGTGCCAGCAGCTTACAAGACAATGGACACCTACACACTGAAGCTTTCTTT	CASSLQDNGHLHTEAFF
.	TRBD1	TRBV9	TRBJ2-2	TGTGCCAGCAGCGTATACAGGGGCCCCACCGGGGAGCTGTTTTTT	CASSVYRGPTGELFF
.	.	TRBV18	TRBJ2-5	TGTGCCAGCTCACCTGGACAGAAAGAGACCCAGTACTTC	CASSPGQKETQYF
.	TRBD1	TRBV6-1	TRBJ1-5	TGTGCCAGCAGTGAACCCGGACAGGGCCAGCCCCAGCATTTT	CASSEPGQGQPQHF
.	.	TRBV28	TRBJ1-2	TGTGCCAGCAGTTTAGGGGCCTCCGACTATGGCTACACCTTC	CASSLGASDYGYTF
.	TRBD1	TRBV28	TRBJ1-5	TGTGCCAGCAGTTTGGGACAGGGTTTGGGTCAGCCCCAGCATTTT	CASSLGQGLGQPQHF
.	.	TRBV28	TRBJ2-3	TGTGCCAGCAGTTTGCCGGGAGACACAGATACGCAGTATTTT	CASSLPGDTDTQYF
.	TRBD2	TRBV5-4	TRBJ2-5	TGTGCCAGCAGCTGGGGGACTAGCGGGACGGGGGAGACCCAGTACTTC	CASSWGTSGTGETQYF
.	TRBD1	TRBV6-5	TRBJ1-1	TGTGCCAGCAGCACCCACTTAGACAGGGACACTGAAGCTTTCTTT	CASSTHLDRDTEAFF
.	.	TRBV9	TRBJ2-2	TGTGCCAGTAGATCAAGTTCATCCGAGAACACCGGGGAGCTGTTTTTT	CASRSSSSENTGELFF
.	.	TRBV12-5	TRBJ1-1	TGTGCTAGTGGTATCTCGGACTATTCTGAAGCTTTCTTT	CASGISDYSEAFF
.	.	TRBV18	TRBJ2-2	TGTGCCAGCTCACTGCGGAACACCGGGGAGCTGTTTTTT	CASSLRNTGELFF
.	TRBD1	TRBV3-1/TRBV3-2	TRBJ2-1	TGTGCCAGCAGCCAAGGGGACAGGGTCCACAATGAGCAGTTCTTC	CASSQGDRVHNEQFF
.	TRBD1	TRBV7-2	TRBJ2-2	TGTGCCAGCAGCGTATTAGCGATCAGACAGGACAGGACCGGGGAGCTGTTTTTT	CASSVLAIRQDRTGELFF
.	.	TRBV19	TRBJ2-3	TGTGCCAGTAGTGCTCGGGTGGGGACTAGCACAGATACGCAGTATTTT	CASSARVGTSTDTQYF
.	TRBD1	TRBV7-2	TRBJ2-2	TGTGCCAGCAGCTCGTCCCGGGACAGGATTTTAGCCGGGGAGCTGTTTTTT	CASSSSRDRILAGELFF
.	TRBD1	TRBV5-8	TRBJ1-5	TGTGCCAGCAGCTTGGGGACAGGGGGGTATTGGGGCAATCAGCCCCAGCATTTT	CASSLGTGGYWGNQPQHF
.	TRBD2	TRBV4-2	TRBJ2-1	TGTGCCAGCAGCCGGGGGGGAGGACTAGCGGAAAACAATGAGCAGTTCTTC	CASSRGGGLAENNEQFF
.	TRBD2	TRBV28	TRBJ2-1	TGTGCCAGCAGTCCCCACTCCGCGGGAGCTAATGAGCAGTTCTTC	CASSPHSAGANEQFF
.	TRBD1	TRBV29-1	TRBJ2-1	TGCAGCGTCGGACAGGCTAGTAGGGAGCAGTTCTTC	CSVGQASREQFF
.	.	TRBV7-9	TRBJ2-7	TGTGCCAGCAGCTTAGATACTTTGGGACGCGGGACCTCATACGAGCAGTACTTC	CASSLDTLGRGTSYEQYF
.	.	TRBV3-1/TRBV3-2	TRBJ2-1	TGTGCCAGCAGCCATCTAGCGAGTCTTTTCAATGAGCAGTTCTTC	CASSHLASLFNEQFF
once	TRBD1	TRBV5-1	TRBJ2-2	TGCGCCAGCAGCTTAGTAGGACAGGGGAACACCGGGGAGCTGTTTTTT	CASSLVGQGNTGELFF
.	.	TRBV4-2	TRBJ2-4	TGTGCCAGCAGCCAAAACCCGGGGGTCCTTCTAGCCAAAAACATTCAGTACTTC	CASSQNPGVLLAKNIQYF
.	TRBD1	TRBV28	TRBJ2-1	TGTGCCAGCAGTAGCCCCCGGGACAGATTCTTC	CASSSPRDRFF
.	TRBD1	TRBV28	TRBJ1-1	TGTGCCAGCAGTTTCCCCCGGACAGGGTCTTATTTGTTTGACACTGAAGCTTTCTTT	CASSFPRTGSYLFDTEAFF
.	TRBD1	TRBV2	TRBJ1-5	TGTGCCAGCAGCGGGACAGGGCACAATCAGCCCCAGCATTTT	CASSGTGHNQPQHF
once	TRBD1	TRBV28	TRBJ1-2	TGTGCCAGCACCCCAAGGACAGGGGCCACGGGCTATGGCTACACCTTC	CASTPRTGATGYGYTF
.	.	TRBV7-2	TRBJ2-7	TGTGCCAGCAGCTTAATGGGGGGCTCCTACGAGCAGTACTTC	CASSLMGGSYEQYF
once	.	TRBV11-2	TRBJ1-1	TGTGCCAGCAGCTTCGGGGGGCAGAACACTGAAGCTTTCTTT	CASSFGGQNTEAFF